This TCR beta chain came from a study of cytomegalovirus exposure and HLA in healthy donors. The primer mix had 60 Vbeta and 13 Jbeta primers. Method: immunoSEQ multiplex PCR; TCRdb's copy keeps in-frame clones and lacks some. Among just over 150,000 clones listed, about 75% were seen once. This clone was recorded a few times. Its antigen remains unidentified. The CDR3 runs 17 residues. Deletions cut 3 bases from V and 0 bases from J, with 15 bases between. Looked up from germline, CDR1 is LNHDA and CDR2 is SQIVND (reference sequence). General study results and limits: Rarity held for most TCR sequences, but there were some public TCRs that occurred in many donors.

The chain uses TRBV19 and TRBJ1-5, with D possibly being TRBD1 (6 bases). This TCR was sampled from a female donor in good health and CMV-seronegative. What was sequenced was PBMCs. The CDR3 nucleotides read TGTGCCAGTAGTATCTATTCAGGGGATTATAGCAATCAGCCCCAGCATTTT. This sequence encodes CASSIYSGDYSNQPQHF.